This T cell receptor beta chain was identified in a study of OX40 agonist ivuxolimab in advanced cancers. Turning to the study itself: Hepatocellular carcinoma, melanoma, renal cell or head and neck cancer affected the dose-escalation patients. The study reported partial responses in three patients: one hepatocellular carcinoma, two cutaneous melanoma. Study results and limitations: Both blood CD4+ and CD8+ T cells showed clonal growth by week 6 at 0.1 to 3.0 mg/kg.

Measured with immunoSEQ multiplex PCR; TCRdb has only the in-frame clones, and not every one. The data show around 37,000 clones, more than 70% seen once. V lost 1 base, J lost 5 bases, and 12 bases lay in between. Germline-derived CDR1 and CDR2 are MGHRA and YSYEKL. This CDR3 comprises 14 residues. A history of autoimmune disease or systemic immunosuppression excluded patients. Regarding this clone: Its antigen is as yet unknown.

This receptor was taken from an adult with an advanced solid tumor such as melanoma, head and neck, liver or kidney cancer. Sequencing was performed on CD4+ or CD8+ T cells sorted from blood, taken in a trial of the OX40 agonist ivuxolimab. J is TRBJ2-7 and V is TRBV4-1; D may match TRBD1 or TRBD2 (6 bases each). The CDR3 DNA follows: TGCGCCAGCAGCCAAGGGAGGGGGACCCACGAGCAGTACTTC. It specifies CASSQGRGTHEQYF.